This T cell receptor beta chain was found in a study of T cell responses to AZD1222 COVID-19 vaccine. The CDR3 sequence is 15 residues long. The germline gives CDR1 LGHNA, CDR2 YSLEER. V was trimmed by 0 bases and J by 2 bases, leaving 8 bases between them. About this clone: Its antigen remains unknown.

Study findings and constraints: Two AZD1222 administrations were followed by greater Spike-specific TCR breadth and depth. All repertoire sampling was performed exclusively after the peak T cell response. The number of AZD1222 recipients seropositive at baseline was only five to seven. Clonal diversity was possibly underestimated, and the donors were mostly white British, with more females.

The table came from immunoSEQ multiplex PCR; TCRdb's copy has only in-frame clones and leaves some out. The sample contains 140,000 to 150,000 clones, about 90% of which appear only once. Sample: peripheral blood, taken 28 days after the second AZD1222 dose. The clonotype was recovered from an adult who received the AZD1222 COVID-19 vaccine. The chain joins TRBV4-3 to TRBJ1-5; D remains ambiguous. CDR3 sequence (DNA): TGCGCCAGCAGCCAAGAAGGTTTGGGCAATCAGCCCCAGCATTTT. This sequence encodes CASSQEGLGNQPQHF.